These 20 T cell receptor beta chains were all obtained from the same sample, sequenced in a study of blood T cells in healthy people across ages. Together with a sample-barcoded 5' primer, a J-beta primer mix was included in a second PCR lasting roughly 6 to 12 cycles. One entry per CDR3 protein results from TCRdb running MiXCR on the 5' RACE reads. The table records 850,000 to 1,300,000 distinct CDR3 sequences, around 43% of them present only once. Sequencing input: blood. These receptors all stem from a woman aged 55 to 70 in good health.

J is TRBJ2-5 and V is TRBV24-1, with TRBD2 matching 8 bases. Germline V CDR1 and CDR2: KGHDR, SFDVKD. There are 16 residues in the CDR3. J lost 11 bases, V lost 0 bases, and 13 bases had no gene match. CDR3 bases: TGTGCCACCAGTGATTTGGGGGGACTAGATTCCGGTGAGCAGTACTTC. Its translation: CATSDLGGLDSGEQYF.

In its sample, this clonotype was seen a few times. V gene TRBV3-1 combines with J gene TRBJ2-1; D might be TRBD2 (5 bases). Between the trimmed V and J ends, which lost 3 bases and 3 bases, there was a span of 9 bases. Looked up from germline, CDR1 is LGHDT and CDR2 is YNNKEL (reference sequence). The CDR3 is 14 amino acids. The CDR3 DNA follows: TGTGCCAGCAGCCATAGAGGGAGCTACAATGAGCAGTTCTTC. Amino acids: CASSHRGSYNEQFF.

The CDR3 sequence: CASSSHLAGVGGTQYF. The CDR3 DNA is TGTGCCAGCAGTTCCCATCTAGCGGGAGTAGGAGGGACGCAGTATTTT. The chain has TRBV25-1 and TRBJ2-3; TRBD2 matches 10 bases. V trimming: 5 bases; J trimming: 9 bases; junction bases outside the gene matches: 14. The CDR3 is made up of 16 amino acids. Looked up from germline, CDR1 is MGHDK and CDR2 is SYGVNS.

This clonotype came up many times. The chain has TRBV6-5 and TRBJ1-2, with TRBD1 as a possible D gene (6 bases). V was shortened by 6 bases and J by 8 bases, with 22 bases between the two germline ends. The CDR3 is 15 residues long. Germline V CDR1 and CDR2: MNHEY, SVGAGI. CDR3 nucleotide sequence: TGTGCCAGCAGCCCCTACCGTCCAGGGGTCGAAGGCTACACCTTC. This sequence encodes CASSPYRPGVEGYTF.

V gene TRBV20-1 combines with J gene TRBJ2-1, with D possibly TRBD2 on 5 matching bases. This CDR3 contains 15 residues. V was shortened by 0 bases and J by 1 base, with 10 bases between the two germline ends. CDR1 DFQATT and CDR2 SNEGSKA come from the germline V gene (reference sequence). This chain's CDR3 is CSARDDYRSYNEQFF. The CDR3 coding sequence is TGCAGTGCTAGAGACGACTACCGGTCCTACAATGAGCAGTTCTTC.

This clonotype has more than one count but fewer than ten. V gene TRBV29-1 combines with J gene TRBJ2-1, with D maybe TRBD1 (6 bases). Germline CDR1 is SQVTM and CDR2 is ANQGSEA. Trimming removed 5 bases at V and 13 bases at J, with 15 bases between. The CDR3 covers 11 residues. The CDR3 reads CSVLSGVEQFF. The CDR3 nucleotides are TGCAGCGTTCTGTCAGGGGTGGAACAGTTCTTC.

V and J are TRBV7-9 and TRBJ1-6; D is uncertain. V lost 7 bases, J lost 8 bases, and 15 bases lay in between. The CDR3 has 14 residues. The germline CDR1 and CDR2 sequences are SEHNR and FQNEAQ (reference sequence). The CDR3 region has the DNA TGTGCCAGCAAAGTTGCGTGGTCGGATTCACCCCTCCACTTT. This translates into CASKVAWSDSPLHF.

The sample holds a few counts of this clonotype. The chain has TRBV7-2 and TRBJ2-7, with D perhaps matching TRBD1 (6 bases). CDR3 length: 15 amino acids. V was trimmed by 1 base and J by 6 bases, leaving 16 bases between them. The V gene's germline CDR1 is SGHTA and CDR2 FQGNSA. The CDR3 spells CASSLGTGWRCEQYF. In DNA form, the CDR3 reads TGTGCCAGCAGCTTAGGCACAGGGTGGAGATGCGAGCAGTACTTC.

The chain joins TRBV27 to TRBJ2-1; 7 bases are a match to TRBD1. This CDR3 is built from 13 residues. Germline V CDR1 and CDR2: MNHEY, SMNVEV (reference sequence). J lost 4 bases, V lost 5 bases, and 2 bases had no gene match. Here the CDR3 DNA reads TGTGCCAGCAGTAGGGGGCTATACAATGAGCAGTTCTTC. Protein sequence: CASSRGLYNEQFF.

The chain has TRBV27 and TRBJ2-3; 9 nucleotides line up with TRBD2. The V segment lost 3 bases and the J segment 6 bases; nucleotides outside the gene matches: 7. CDR3 length: 15 amino acids. Germline lookup yields CDR1 MNHEY and CDR2 SMNVEV (reference sequence). DNA of the CDR3: TGTGCCAGCAGTTTTAGCGGGGGTGGTTTGGATACGCAGTATTTT. It translates to CASSFSGGGLDTQYF.

This clonotype has just a few counts. This chain joins TRBV27 and TRBJ2-1; possibly TRBD2 for D (5 bases). With 0 bases removed from V and 5 bases from J, the gap between germline ends came to 14 bases. This CDR3 comprises 16 residues. CDR1 and CDR2 from the germline V gene are MNHEY and SMNVEV (reference sequence). DNA of the CDR3: TGTGCCAGCAGTTTATCCGACGGGGAGATAAACAATGAGCAGTTCTTC. Translated: CASSLSDGEINNEQFF.

This chain joins TRBV27 and TRBJ2-6; tentatively, D is TRBD1 (6 bases). V gave up 0 bases and J gave up 0 bases, with 12 bases separating them. Germline V CDR1 and CDR2: MNHEY, SMNVEV (reference sequence). The CDR3 is made up of 18 amino acids. CDR3 region: CASSLSSGDLSGANVLTF. The CDR3 DNA sequence: TGTGCCAGCAGTTTATCGTCAGGGGACCTCTCTGGGGCCAACGTCCTGACTTTC.

This chain uses TRBV10-3 with TRBJ2-1, with TRBD2 matching over 8 bases. Germline V gene sequence: CDR1 ENHRY, CDR2 SYGVKD. The J segment lost 6 bases and the V segment lost 11 bases, leaving 9 bases of the junction unmatched. The CDR3 runs to 13 residues. The CDR3 sequence is CAVGKREPNEQFF. The CDR3 coding sequence is TGTGCCGTCGGTAAGCGGGAGCCCAATGAGCAGTTCTTC.

The J gene is TRBJ2-5, the V gene TRBV6-5, with TRBD2 matching over 12 bases. V was clipped by 2 bases and J by 4 bases; unmatched bases: 8. The CDR3 is 17 residues long. Looked up from germline, CDR1 is MNHEY and CDR2 is SVGAGI. CDR3 sequence (DNA): TGTGCCAGCAGTTACAGAGGTCTAGCGGGAGGGCGAGAGACCCAGTACTTC. The encoded protein is CASSYRGLAGGRETQYF.

About this clonotype itself: At one end, the junction sequence differs from germline, possibly due to a read error. The V and J genes are TRBV20-1 and TRBJ1-1; TRBD1 aligns across 8 bases. Germline CDR1 is DFQATT and CDR2 is SNEGSKA (reference sequence). This CDR3 has 14 amino acids. In nucleotides, the CDR3 is TGCAGTGCTAGAGATCAGGGGGCGAACATTGAAGCTTTCTTT. The encoded protein is CSARDQGANIEAFF.

This clonotype showed up just a few times. This chain links TRBV10-3 with TRBJ2-5; TRBD1 might be the D (5 bases). The CDR3 is 14 residues long. V was shortened by 6 bases and J by 5 bases, with 16 bases between the two germline ends. Per the germline V gene, CDR1 is ENHRY and CDR2 is SYGVKD. CDR3: CAIRDTSVGETQYF. The CDR3 DNA sequence: TGTGCCATCAGGGACACCTCGGTTGGGGAGACCCAGTACTTC.

V and J are TRBV20-1 and TRBJ2-7, with D perhaps TRBD1 or TRBD2 (5 bases each). The CDR3 has 11 residues. V lost 3 bases and J 9 bases, leaving 12 bases between the germline ends. CDR1 is DFQATT and CDR2 is SNEGSKA in the germline V gene (reference sequence). This CDR3 is CSASKRDGQYF. For the CDR3, the DNA is TGCAGTGCTAGTAAGAGGGACGGGCAGTACTTC.

This clonotype has a handful of counts. The rearrangement links TRBV7-9 to TRBJ2-1; no firm D call. CDR1 is SEHNR, CDR2 FQNEAQ, per germline (reference sequence). V lost 6 bases, J lost 4 bases, and 10 bases lay in between. The CDR3 consists of 13 residues. The DNA of the CDR3 is TGTGCCAGCAGGATTGTGGGGTACAATGAGCAGTTCTTC. Translation gives CASRIVGYNEQFF.

This chain links TRBV19 with TRBJ2-3, with D possibly matching TRBD1 (6 bases). The V and J ends lost 3 bases and 7 bases respectively, with 17 bases between them. In germline, CDR1 is LNHDA, CDR2 SQIVND (reference sequence). This CDR3 is 15 amino acids long. CDR3 sequence (DNA): TGTGCCAGTAGTATCGACGGGTGGGGACAATATACGCAGTATTTT. Its protein is CASSIDGWGQYTQYF.

This clonotype was observed a few times. The chain couples TRBV12-5 to TRBJ1-2; perhaps TRBD1 as D (6 bases). Germline-derived CDR1 and CDR2 are LGHNT and FRNRAP. Deletions cut 8 bases from V and 4 bases from J, with 8 bases between. The length of the CDR3 is 11 residues. The CDR3 DNA reads TGTGCTAGTCGGGGGGCCTATGGCTACACCTTC. It specifies CASRGAYGYTF.